This TCR beta chain emerged from a study of T cell changes during pregnancy in multiple sclerosis. Profiled with immunoSEQ multiplex PCR; TCRdb holds only in-frame clones, not every one. The data hold about 36,000 clones, with 93% observed a single time. This CDR3 is built from 15 residues. Germline lookup yields CDR1 SEHNR and CDR2 FQNEAQ (reference sequence). V lost 3 bases and J lost 6; bases outside the gene matches: 9. The clonotype was recovered from a female donor with multiple sclerosis, enrolled in a pregnancy study. The rearrangement links TRBV7-9 to TRBJ2-7; 9 positions match TRBD2. The sample here was CD4+ T cells from peripheral blood mononuclear cells, taken in the first trimester of pregnancy. In nucleotides, the CDR3 is TGTGCCAGCAGCTTTGAACAGGCGGGAGGGCGCGAGCAGTACTTC. This translates into CASSFEQAGGREQYF.